This record concerns one T cell receptor beta chain sequence. The antigen is undetermined. From germline, CDR1 is LNHDA and CDR2 SQIVND (reference sequence). The ends lost 4 bases at V and 7 bases at J; junction bases unmatched: 9. This CDR3 is built from 14 residues. The RNA, about 0.5 to 1 ug, was put through reverse transcription using random hexamers. From the immunoSEQ multiplex PCR reads, TCRdb called clonotypes with MiXCR, one entry per CDR3 protein. This table has around 150,000 distinct CDR3 sequences, 90% to 97% appearing once. Recently defined diagnostic criteria for definite or probable disease were fulfilled by Susac syndrome patients. The data derive from a study of CD8 T cells in Susac syndrome. Study findings and constraints: The CD4+ T cell repertoires, which came from Susac syndrome patients, showed no sign of clonal expansion.

Sequenced: CD4+ T cells from PBMCs. The receptor was isolated from a human donor with Susac syndrome. The gene calls are TRBV19 and TRBJ1-2; 7 bases are shared with TRBD1. The CDR3 coding sequence is TGTGCCAGTAGTAGAGGACAGGAAAGCTCTGGCTACACCTTC. It is translated as CASSRGQESSGYTF.